The rows below give T cell receptor beta chains drawn from one sample of a study of T cell responses to AZD1222 COVID-19 vaccine. The method was immunoSEQ multiplex PCR; TCRdb's version includes in-frame clones alone and lacks a portion of them. The sample shows 90,000 to 130,000 clones, 86% of them seen only once. The sample here was peripheral blood, taken on day 0 of AZD1222 vaccination. The receptors were gathered from an adult in good health. CDR3s include the opening cysteine and the closing phenylalanine or tryptophan. The D gene is left open where the match is weak. A clone size is listed for some rows: how often the clone was seen (once, few, many), or a class if it is expanded.

j_call v_call clone_size d_call cdr3_aa cdr3_nt
TRBJ2-5 TRBV5-8 NA TRBD2 CASSLVLSSGGETQYF TGTGCCAGCAGCTTGGTCCTGAGTAGCGGGGGGGAGACCCAGTACTTC
TRBJ2-3 TRBV10-1 NA NA CASSGQFQDTQYF TGCGCCAGCAGTGGGCAGTTTCAGGATACGCAGTATTTT
TRBJ2-2 TRBV10-3 NA NA CAITDTGIGELFF TGTGCCATCACCGATACAGGGATCGGGGAGCTGTTTTTT
TRBJ1-4 TRBV4-1 few NA CASSQEVLFNEKLFF TGCGCCAGCAGCCAAGAGGTTCTCTTTAATGAAAAACTGTTTTTT
TRBJ1-6 TRBV5-1 NA TRBD1 CASADRVNSPLHF TGCGCCAGCGCCGACAGGGTTAATTCACCCCTCCACTTT
TRBJ1-1 TRBV29-1 NA NA CSVEVGEGFTEAFF TGCAGCGTTGAAGTAGGTGAGGGGTTCACTGAAGCTTTCTTT
TRBJ1-4 TRBV27 once NA CASSFTGVDEKLFF TGTGCCAGCAGTTTCACGGGGGTTGATGAAAAACTGTTTTTT
TRBJ2-4 TRBV7-6 NA NA CASSLGSGGGAKNIQYF TGTGCCAGCAGCTTAGGGTCCGGCGGCGGGGCCAAAAACATTCAGTACTTC
TRBJ2-3 TRBV19 NA TRBD2 CACRGDSGVMDTQYF TGTGCCTGCCGGGGCGATAGCGGGGTCATGGATACGCAGTATTTT
TRBJ1-1 TRBV6-5 NA TRBD1 CASSPDRGAEAFF TGTGCCAGCAGTCCCGACAGGGGGGCTGAAGCTTTCTTT
TRBJ1-4 TRBV7-9 NA NA CASSPGTKNEKLFF TGTGCCAGCAGCCCGGGGACCAAGAATGAAAAACTGTTTTTT
TRBJ2-1 TRBV3-1/TRBV3-2 NA NA CASSQRDGYNEQFF TGTGCCAGCAGCCAACGGGACGGGTACAATGAGCAGTTCTTC
TRBJ1-5 TRBV19 few TRBD1 CASSAQGAPQPQHF TGTGCCAGTAGTGCACAGGGGGCGCCTCAGCCCCAGCATTTT
TRBJ1-4 TRBV3-1/TRBV3-2 NA NA CASSDATNEKLFF TGTGCCAGTTCTGATGCAACTAATGAAAAACTGTTTTTT
TRBJ2-7 TRBV7-2 NA TRBD2 CASSLMVAYSGALEQYF TGTGCCAGCAGCTTAATGGTAGCTTATAGCGGGGCCCTCGAGCAGTACTTC
TRBJ2-3 TRBV10-3 NA NA CAISEGTDTQYF TGTGCCATCAGTGAGGGCACAGATACGCAGTATTTT
TRBJ2-5 TRBV18 NA TRBD2 CASSPRGGTSIETQYF TGTGCCAGCTCACCAAGAGGAGGGACTAGTATCGAGACCCAGTACTTC
TRBJ2-7 TRBV6-5 NA TRBD1 CASSRTGSLYEQYF TGTGCCAGCAGCCGGACAGGGAGTTTATACGAGCAGTACTTC
TRBJ1-1 TRBV10-3 once NA CATRSRTVDTEAFF TGTGCCACCCGATCCCGGACGGTGGATACTGAAGCTTTCTTT
TRBJ1-4 TRBV5-6 NA NA CASSLGPVLFF TGTGCCAGCAGCCTCGGGCCGGTTCTGTTTTTT
TRBJ2-7 TRBV6-2/TRBV6-3 NA NA CASRPPAGPGYF TGTGCCAGCCGCCCCCCGGCGGGGCCTGGGTACTTC
TRBJ1-4 TRBV11-2 NA NA CASSLIGGLNEKLFF TGTGCCAGCAGCTTAATCGGGGGACTTAATGAAAAACTGTTTTTT
TRBJ2-5 TRBV5-4 NA TRBD2 CASSLGASGGRQETQYF TGTGCCAGCAGTCTGGGGGCTAGCGGGGGGAGGCAAGAGACCCAGTACTTC
TRBJ1-5 TRBV3-1/TRBV3-2 NA NA CASSQGSRGLTDQPQHF TGTGCCAGCAGCCAAGGTTCAAGGGGTCTGACTGATCAGCCCCAGCATTTT
TRBJ2-1 TRBV5-1 once NA CASSTGTFPSSYNEQFF TGCGCCAGCAGCACCGGGACTTTTCCGAGCTCCTACAATGAGCAGTTCTTC
TRBJ2-5 TRBV28 NA NA CASSLRLGPGGETQYF TGTGCCAGCAGTTTAAGGCTAGGCCCCGGAGGAGAGACCCAGTACTTC
TRBJ1-2 TRBV6-6 NA NA CASSPDGNYGYTF TGTGCCAGCAGTCCGGACGGAAACTATGGCTACACCTTC
TRBJ1-3 TRBV12-5 NA TRBD1 CASGLDGDRAGNTIYF TGTGCTAGTGGTTTGGACGGGGACAGGGCCGGAAACACCATATATTTT
TRBJ1-5 TRBV7-2 few NA CASSSQSHQPQHF TGTGCCAGCAGCTCTCAGTCCCATCAGCCCCAGCATTTT
TRBJ2-4 TRBV27 NA TRBD1 CASRPGTGPPKNIQYF TGTGCCAGCAGGCCCGGGACAGGGCCTCCCAAAAACATTCAGTACTTC
TRBJ2-7 TRBV5-1 NA NA CASSLGREQYF TGCGCCAGCAGCTTGGGGAGAGAGCAGTACTTC